The 15 T cell receptor beta chains presented below share a single source sample, sequenced in a study of T-cell reconstitution after alpha-beta-depleted transplantation in children. The TCRbeta library incorporated unique molecular identifiers. One entry per CDR3 protein results from TCRdb running MiXCR on the PCR reads. The repertoire has fewer than 1 million distinct CDR3 sequences, approximately 15% of them found once; the top ten carry approximately 5%. The source was PBMCs, mostly from graft donor cells, collected 360 days after TCRalphabeta/CD19-depleted stem cell transplant. The receptors stem from a male patient between 5 and 17 years old who had a stem cell transplant for acute lymphoblastic leukemia, so the T cells may come from the graft donor.

This clonotype turned up a few times. The gene calls are TRBV20-1 and TRBJ1-1; D is unclear. The CDR3 consists of 18 residues. The germline V gene encodes CDR1 DFQATT and CDR2 SNEGSKA (reference sequence). Trimming took 2 bases from V and 4 from J, leaving 26 bases between them. CDR3 DNA: TGCAGTGCTAGAACCAAGGGCGACCGAAAAATAATTGGCACTGAAGCTTTCTTT. This encodes CSARTKGDRKIIGTEAFF.

This clonotype was detected only a few times. The J gene is TRBJ2-2, the V gene TRBV11-2, with D uncertain. Germline lookup yields CDR1 SGHAT and CDR2 FQNNGV. The CDR3 is made up of 14 amino acids. With 5 bases removed from V and 9 bases from J, the gap between germline ends came to 16 bases. CDR3 sequence reads: CASSLLGVRWELFF. The CDR3 coding sequence is TGTGCCAGCAGCCTCCTCGGCGTGCGATGGGAGCTGTTTTTT.

The genes are TRBV4-2 and TRBJ2-1; TRBD2 aligns across 12 bases. V lost 4 bases and J lost 9; bases outside the gene matches: 7. The CDR3 covers 15 residues. Germline V gene lookup returns CDR1 LGHNA and CDR2 YNFKEQ. CDR3 residues: CASSPTSGSLGEQFF. CDR3 DNA: TGTGCCAGCAGCCCGACTAGCGGGAGTCTAGGTGAGCAGTTCTTC.

V is TRBV4-2 and J is TRBJ2-7; no clear D gene. There are 12 residues in the CDR3. Germline V CDR1 and CDR2: LGHNA, YNFKEQ. The V gene lost 0 bases and the J gene lost 11 bases, with 11 bases spanning the gap. CDR3 in DNA: TGTGCCAGCAGCCAAGATAACCAGGTGGAGTACTTC. This sequence encodes CASSQDNQVEYF.

V and J are TRBV2 and TRBJ2-2; D perhaps matches TRBD1 (5 bases). This CDR3 comprises 14 residues. Germline CDR1 reads SNHLY; CDR2 reads FYNNEI. Trimming took 3 bases from V and 2 from J, leaving 7 bases between them. The CDR3 DNA is TGTGCCAGCAGTGACAGGGATAACACCGGGGAGCTGTTTTTT. The encoded protein is CASSDRDNTGELFF.

Of note for this clonotype: A single base separates this from a much larger clone, so it may be a read error. This rearrangement joins TRBV5-1 to TRBJ2-7; D not certain. Germline V gene data show CDR1 as SGHRS and CDR2 as YFSETQ. CDR3 length equals 13 residues. V lost 7 bases to trimming and J lost 4 bases, with 15 bases between them. The CDR3 nucleotides read TGCGCCAGCGCACGGGTTCTGGGGTACGAGCAGTACTTC. This codes for CASARVLGYEQYF.

V is TRBV4-1 and J is TRBJ2-2; TRBD2 matches 10 bases. With V trimmed by 2 bases and J by 1 base, 1 base remained unmatched. The CDR3 extends over 16 amino acids. Germline V gene lookup returns CDR1 MGHRA and CDR2 YSYEKL. The CDR3 loop reads CASSQRTSGNTGELFF. CDR3 in DNA: TGCGCCAGCAGCCAACGGACTAGCGGGAACACCGGGGAGCTGTTTTTT.

This chain links TRBV5-5 with TRBJ1-5; D is unclear. The CDR3 has 15 amino acids. The germline gives CDR1 SGHKS, CDR2 YYEKEE (reference sequence). V lost 0 bases and J lost 4, with 11 bases in between. In DNA, the CDR3 is TGTGCCAGCAGCTTGGCTGGCGGAGCAAATCAGCCCCAGCATTTT. Amino acids: CASSLAGGANQPQHF.

Only a few counts were recorded for this clonotype. V is TRBV5-1 and J is TRBJ2-3, with a possible D match to TRBD2 (5 bases). V lost 1 base to trimming and J lost 0 bases, with 24 bases between them. The germline CDR1 and CDR2 sequences are SGHRS and YFSETQ. The CDR3 extends over 20 amino acids. DNA of the CDR3: TGCGCCAGCAGCTTGTTACAGACTCGACGGGAAATTTCTAGCACAGATACGCAGTATTTT. Its translation: CASSLLQTRREISSTDTQYF.

The CDR3 loop reads CASSTLENNEQFF. DNA for the CDR3: TGCGCCAGCAGCACACTAGAAAACAATGAGCAGTTCTTC. This sequence joins TRBV5-1 and TRBJ2-1; possibly TRBD2 for D (5 bases). The CDR3 is made up of 13 amino acids. In germline, CDR1 is SGHRS, CDR2 YFSETQ. The ends were cut back, 4 bases at V and 5 bases at J, with 10 bases in the middle.

This clonotype was seen at least ten times. The gene calls are TRBV4-2 and TRBJ2-7, with 8 bases fitting TRBD1. Germline values: CDR1 LGHNA, CDR2 YNFKEQ. Trimming at V came to 5 bases and at J to 1 base, leaving 16 bases not matched to a gene. The CDR3 totals 18 residues. The CDR3 region has the DNA TGTGCCAGCAGCAGGGAACGACAGGGGAGAACCATATCCTACGAGCAGTACTTC. Residues: CASSRERQGRTISYEQYF.

This chain joins TRBV20-1 and TRBJ2-1, with D unclear. V lost 4 bases to trimming and J lost 7 bases, with 8 bases between them. This CDR3 region has 11 residues. Per germline, CDR1 DFQATT and CDR2 SNEGSKA (reference sequence). CDR3 coding DNA: TGCAGTGCTACCCCGCTAAATGAGCAGTTCTTC. Protein sequence: CSATPLNEQFF.

The gene calls are TRBV9 and TRBJ2-1, with D tentatively TRBD2 (6 bases). Trimming left V 2 bases short and J 6 bases short, with 12 bases between. The CDR3 length is 14 residues. Germline assignment: CDR1 SGDLS and CDR2 YYNGEE. The CDR3 DNA follows: TGTGCCAGCAGCGTGGCAGGGACTCGCAATGAGCAGTTCTTC. Translation: CASSVAGTRNEQFF.

With regard to this clonotype: With a much larger clone just one base away, this may be a read error. The chain is built from TRBV5-1 and TRBJ2-1; tentatively, D is TRBD1 (5 bases). V was trimmed by 3 bases and J by 4 bases, leaving 14 bases between them. The CDR3 runs 15 residues. From germline, CDR1 is SGHRS and CDR2 YFSETQ. The CDR3 loop reads CASSYRHSLYNEQFF. The DNA of the CDR3 is TGCGCCAGCAGCTACAGGCATAGTCTTTACAATGAGCAGTTCTTC.

This clonotype was observed a handful of times. The chain carries TRBV7-2 and TRBJ2-2; D not certain. Trimming left V 5 bases short and J 5 bases short, with 9 bases between. CDR1 is SGHTA, CDR2 FQGNSA, per germline. The CDR3 runs 13 residues. The chain's CDR3 is CASSTGETGELFF. CDR3 in DNA: TGTGCCAGCAGCACCGGAGAAACCGGGGAGCTGTTTTTT.